This TCR beta chain was recovered during a study of patients and donors after allogeneic stem cell transplantation. MiXCR, applied by TCRdb to the RT-PCR reads, yields one record per CDR3 protein. The sample has 80,000 to 90,000 distinct CDR3 sequences, about 48% seen once. Comment on this clonotype: The junction shows a germline mismatch at one end, possibly a read error.

The CDR3 contains 11 residues. CDR1 is DFQATT, CDR2 SNEGSKA, per germline (reference sequence). Sequenced sample: blood, either unsorted or a sorted T cell fraction (not recorded which). The J gene is TRBJ1-1, the V gene TRBV20-1, with D possibly matching TRBD1 (5 bases). The sequence came from a human donor who was either an allogeneic HSCT recipient or a stem cell or donor lymphocyte infusion donor (not recorded which). It is not recorded whose cells these are; they may come from a transplant donor. For the CDR3, the DNA is TGCAGAGCTAGCGCCAGGGTTGAAGCTTTCTTT. Encoded protein: CRASARVEAFF.